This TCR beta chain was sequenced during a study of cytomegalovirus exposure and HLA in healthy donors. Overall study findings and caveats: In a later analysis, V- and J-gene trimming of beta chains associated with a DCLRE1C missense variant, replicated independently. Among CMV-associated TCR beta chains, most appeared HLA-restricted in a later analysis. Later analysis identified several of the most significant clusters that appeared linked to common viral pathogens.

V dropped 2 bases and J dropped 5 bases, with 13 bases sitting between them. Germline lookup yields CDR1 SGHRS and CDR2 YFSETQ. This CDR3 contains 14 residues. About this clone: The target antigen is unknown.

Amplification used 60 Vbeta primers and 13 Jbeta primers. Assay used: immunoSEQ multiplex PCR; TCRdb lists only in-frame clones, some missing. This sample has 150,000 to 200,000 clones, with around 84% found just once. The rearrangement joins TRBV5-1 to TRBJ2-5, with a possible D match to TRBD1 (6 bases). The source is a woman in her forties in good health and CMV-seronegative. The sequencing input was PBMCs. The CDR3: CASSLGGAWETQYF. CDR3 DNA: TGCGCCAGCAGCTTAGGGGGAGCTTGGGAGACCCAGTACTTC.